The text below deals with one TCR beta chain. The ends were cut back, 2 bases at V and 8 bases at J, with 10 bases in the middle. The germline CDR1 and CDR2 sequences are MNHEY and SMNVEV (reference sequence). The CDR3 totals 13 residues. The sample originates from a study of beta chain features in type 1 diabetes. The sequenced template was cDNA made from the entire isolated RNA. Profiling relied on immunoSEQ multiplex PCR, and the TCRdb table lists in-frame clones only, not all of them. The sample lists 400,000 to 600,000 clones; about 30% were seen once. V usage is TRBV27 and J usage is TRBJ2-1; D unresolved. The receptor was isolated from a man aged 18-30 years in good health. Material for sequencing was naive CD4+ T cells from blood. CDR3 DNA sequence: TGTGCCAGCAGTTTAAGCGAGTCATATGAGCAGTTCTTC. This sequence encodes CASSLSESYEQFF.